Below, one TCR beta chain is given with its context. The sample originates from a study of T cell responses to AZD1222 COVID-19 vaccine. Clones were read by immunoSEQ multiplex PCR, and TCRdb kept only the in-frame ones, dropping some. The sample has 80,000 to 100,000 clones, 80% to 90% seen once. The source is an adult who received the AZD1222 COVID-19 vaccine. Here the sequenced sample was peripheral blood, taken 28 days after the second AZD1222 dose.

The CDR3 reads CASSYLLGGQPQHF. The CDR3 bases are TGTGCCAGCAGTTACCTCCTCGGGGGTCAGCCCCAGCATTTT. The rearrangement links TRBV6-2 or TRBV6-3 to TRBJ1-5; D possibly corresponds to TRBD1 (5 bases). This CDR3 contains 14 residues. CDR1 is MNHEY and CDR2 is SVGEGT in the germline V gene. V lost 2 bases and J lost 6, with 11 bases in between.